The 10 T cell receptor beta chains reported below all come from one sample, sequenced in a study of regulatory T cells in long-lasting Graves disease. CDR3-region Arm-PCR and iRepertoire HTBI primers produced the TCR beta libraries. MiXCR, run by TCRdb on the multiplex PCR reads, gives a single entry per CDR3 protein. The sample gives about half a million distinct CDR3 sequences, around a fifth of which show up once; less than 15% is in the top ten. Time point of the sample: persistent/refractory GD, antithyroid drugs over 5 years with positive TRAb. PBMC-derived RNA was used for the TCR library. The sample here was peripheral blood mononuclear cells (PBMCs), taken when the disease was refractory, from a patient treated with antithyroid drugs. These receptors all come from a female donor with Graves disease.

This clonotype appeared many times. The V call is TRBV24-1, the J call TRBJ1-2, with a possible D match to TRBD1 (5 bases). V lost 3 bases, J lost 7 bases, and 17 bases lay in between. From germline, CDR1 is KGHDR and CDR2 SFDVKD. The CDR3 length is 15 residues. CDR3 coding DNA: TGTGCCACCAGTGATCGCACACCGGGGACCGCTGGCTACACCTTC. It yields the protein CATSDRTPGTAGYTF.

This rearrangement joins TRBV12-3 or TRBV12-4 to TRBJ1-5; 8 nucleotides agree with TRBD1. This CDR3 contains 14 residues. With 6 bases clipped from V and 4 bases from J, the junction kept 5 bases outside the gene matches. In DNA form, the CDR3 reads TGTGCCAGCAGAGCAGGGGGCACGAATCAGCCCCAGCATTTT. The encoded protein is CASRAGGTNQPQHF.

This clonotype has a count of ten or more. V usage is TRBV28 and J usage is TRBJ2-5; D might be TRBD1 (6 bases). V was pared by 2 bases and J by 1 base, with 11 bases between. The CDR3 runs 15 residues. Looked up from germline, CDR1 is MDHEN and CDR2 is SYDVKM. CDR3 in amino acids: CASSLQGPGQETQYF. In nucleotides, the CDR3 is TGTGCCAGCAGTTTACAGGGGCCCGGCCAAGAGACCCAGTACTTC.

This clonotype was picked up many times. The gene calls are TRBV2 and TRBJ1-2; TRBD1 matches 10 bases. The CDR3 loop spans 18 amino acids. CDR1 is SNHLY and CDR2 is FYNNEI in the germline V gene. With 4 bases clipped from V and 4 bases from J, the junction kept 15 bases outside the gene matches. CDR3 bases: TGTGCCAGCAGTGTCCCCGGTATTGGGGACAGGGGAATCTATGGCTACACCTTC. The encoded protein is CASSVPGIGDRGIYGYTF.

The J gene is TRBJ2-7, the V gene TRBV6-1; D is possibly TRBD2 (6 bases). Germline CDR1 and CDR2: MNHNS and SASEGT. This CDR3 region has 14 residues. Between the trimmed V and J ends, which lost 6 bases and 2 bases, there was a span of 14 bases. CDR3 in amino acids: CASRDRDSPYEQYF. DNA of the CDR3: TGTGCCAGCAGGGACCGGGACTCACCCTACGAGCAGTACTTC.

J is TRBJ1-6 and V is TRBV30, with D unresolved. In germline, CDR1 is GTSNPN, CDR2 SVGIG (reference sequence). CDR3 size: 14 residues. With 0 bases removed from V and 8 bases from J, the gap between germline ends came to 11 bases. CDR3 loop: CAWSVGREDSPLHF. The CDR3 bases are TGTGCCTGGAGTGTGGGTAGGGAGGATTCACCCCTCCACTTT.

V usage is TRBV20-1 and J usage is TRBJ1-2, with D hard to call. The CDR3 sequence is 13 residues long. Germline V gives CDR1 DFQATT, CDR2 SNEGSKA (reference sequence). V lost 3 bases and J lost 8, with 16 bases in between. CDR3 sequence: CSASHEAGWGYTF. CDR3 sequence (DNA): TGCAGTGCTAGCCACGAGGCGGGATGGGGCTACACCTTC.

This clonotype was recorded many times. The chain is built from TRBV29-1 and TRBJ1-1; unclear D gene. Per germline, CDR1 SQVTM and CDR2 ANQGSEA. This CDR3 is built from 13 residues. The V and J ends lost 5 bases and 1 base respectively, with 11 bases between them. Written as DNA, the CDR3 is TGCAGCGTTAGCCGACAAGAGAACACTGAAGCTTTCTTT. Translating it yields CSVSRQENTEAFF. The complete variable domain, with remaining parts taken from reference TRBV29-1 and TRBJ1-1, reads SAVISQKPSRDICQRGTSLTIQCQVDSQVTMMFWYRQQPGQSLTLIATANQGSEATYESGFVIDKFPISRPNLTFSTLTVSNMSPEDSSIYLCSVSRQENTEAFFGQGTRLTVV.

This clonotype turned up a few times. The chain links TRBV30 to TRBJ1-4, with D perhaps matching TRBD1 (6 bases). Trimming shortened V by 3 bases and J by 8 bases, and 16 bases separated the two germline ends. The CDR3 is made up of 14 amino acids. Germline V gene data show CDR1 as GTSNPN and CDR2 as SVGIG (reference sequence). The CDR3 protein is CAWRDSGAIEKLFF. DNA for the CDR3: TGTGCCTGGAGGGATTCGGGGGCGATAGAAAAACTGTTTTTT.

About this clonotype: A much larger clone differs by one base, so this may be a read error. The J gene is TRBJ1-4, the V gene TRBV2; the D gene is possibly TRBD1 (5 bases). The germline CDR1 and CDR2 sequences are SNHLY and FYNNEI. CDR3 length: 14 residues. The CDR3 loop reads CASSEQGLLEKLLF. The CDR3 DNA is TGTGCCAGCAGTGAACAGGGACTCCTAGAAAAACTGTTGTTT.